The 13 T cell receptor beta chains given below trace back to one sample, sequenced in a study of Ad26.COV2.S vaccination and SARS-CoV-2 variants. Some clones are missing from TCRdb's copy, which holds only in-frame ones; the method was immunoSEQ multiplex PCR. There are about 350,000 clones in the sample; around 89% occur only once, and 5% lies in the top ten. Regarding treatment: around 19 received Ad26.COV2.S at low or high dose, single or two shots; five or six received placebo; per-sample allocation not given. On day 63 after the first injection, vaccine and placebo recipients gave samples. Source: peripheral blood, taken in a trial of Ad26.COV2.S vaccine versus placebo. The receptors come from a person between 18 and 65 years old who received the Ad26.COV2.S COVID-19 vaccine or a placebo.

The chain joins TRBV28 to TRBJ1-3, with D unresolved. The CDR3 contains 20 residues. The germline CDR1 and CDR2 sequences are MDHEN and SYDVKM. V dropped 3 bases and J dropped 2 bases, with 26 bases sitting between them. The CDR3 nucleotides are TGTGCCAGCAGTTTTTCCCGAACCCTTAAACGGGGATCGGCTGGAAACACCATATATTTT. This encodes CASSFSRTLKRGSAGNTIYF.

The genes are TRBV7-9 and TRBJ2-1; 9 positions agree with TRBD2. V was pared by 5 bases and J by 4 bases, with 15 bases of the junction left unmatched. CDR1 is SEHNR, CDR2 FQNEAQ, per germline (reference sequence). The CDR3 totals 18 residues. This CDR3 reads CASSPPVGGRAGYNEQFF. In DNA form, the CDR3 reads TGTGCCAGCAGCCCACCAGTGGGCGGGAGGGCCGGTTACAATGAGCAGTTCTTC.

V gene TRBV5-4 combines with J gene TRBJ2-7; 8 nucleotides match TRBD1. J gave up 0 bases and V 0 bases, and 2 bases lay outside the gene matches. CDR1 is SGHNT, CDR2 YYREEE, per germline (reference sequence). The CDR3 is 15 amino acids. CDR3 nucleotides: TGTGCCAGCAGCTTGGTCGGGACAGGCTCCTACGAGCAGTACTTC. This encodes CASSLVGTGSYEQYF.

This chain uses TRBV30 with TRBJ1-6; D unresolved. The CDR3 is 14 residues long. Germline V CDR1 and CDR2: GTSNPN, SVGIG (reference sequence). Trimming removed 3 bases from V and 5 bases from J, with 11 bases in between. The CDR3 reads CAWSAGIHNSPLHF. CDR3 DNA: TGTGCCTGGAGCGCGGGCATTCATAATTCACCCCTCCACTTT.

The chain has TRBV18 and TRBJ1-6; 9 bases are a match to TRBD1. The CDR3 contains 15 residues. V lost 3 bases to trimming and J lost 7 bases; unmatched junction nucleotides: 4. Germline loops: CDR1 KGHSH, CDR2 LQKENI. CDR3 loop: CASSPWTGENSPLHF. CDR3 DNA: TGTGCCAGCTCACCCTGGACAGGGGAAAATTCACCCCTCCACTTT.

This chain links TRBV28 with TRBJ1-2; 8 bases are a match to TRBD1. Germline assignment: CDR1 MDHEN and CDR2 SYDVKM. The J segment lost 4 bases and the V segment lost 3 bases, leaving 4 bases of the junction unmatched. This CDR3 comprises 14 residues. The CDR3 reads CASSFDRGAYGYTF. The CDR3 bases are TGTGCCAGCAGTTTCGACAGGGGCGCCTATGGCTACACCTTC.

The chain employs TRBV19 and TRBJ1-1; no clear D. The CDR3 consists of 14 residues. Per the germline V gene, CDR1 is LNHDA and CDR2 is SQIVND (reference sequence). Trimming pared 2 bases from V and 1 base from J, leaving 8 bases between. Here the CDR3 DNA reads TGTGCCAGTAGTATAATTAAGGGGAACACTGAAGCTTTCTTT. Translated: CASSIIKGNTEAFF.

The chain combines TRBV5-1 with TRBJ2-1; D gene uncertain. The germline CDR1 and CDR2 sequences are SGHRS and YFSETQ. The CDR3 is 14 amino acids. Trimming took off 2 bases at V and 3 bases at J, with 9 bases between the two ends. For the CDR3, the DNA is TGCGCCAGCAGCTTTGAGCAGGTCTACAATGAGCAGTTCTTC. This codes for CASSFEQVYNEQFF.

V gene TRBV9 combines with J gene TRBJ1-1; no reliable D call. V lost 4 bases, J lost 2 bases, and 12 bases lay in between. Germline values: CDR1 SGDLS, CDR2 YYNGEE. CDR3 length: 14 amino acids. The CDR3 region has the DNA TGTGCCAGCAGCCCCGGACTCCTTAACACTGAAGCTTTCTTT. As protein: CASSPGLLNTEAFF.

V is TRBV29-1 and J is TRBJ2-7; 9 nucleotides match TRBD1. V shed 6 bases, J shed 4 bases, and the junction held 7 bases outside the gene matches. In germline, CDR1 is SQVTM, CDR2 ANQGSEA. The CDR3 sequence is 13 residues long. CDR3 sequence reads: CSVEGQGRYEQYF. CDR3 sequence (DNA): TGCAGCGTAGAGGGACAGGGAAGATACGAGCAGTACTTC.

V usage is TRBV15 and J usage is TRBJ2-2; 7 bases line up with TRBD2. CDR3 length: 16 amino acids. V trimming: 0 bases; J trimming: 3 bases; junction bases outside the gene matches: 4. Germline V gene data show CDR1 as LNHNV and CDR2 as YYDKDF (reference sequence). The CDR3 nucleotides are TGTGCCACCAGCAGAGATCGGGGACTACACACCGGGGAGCTGTTTTTT. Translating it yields CATSRDRGLHTGELFF.

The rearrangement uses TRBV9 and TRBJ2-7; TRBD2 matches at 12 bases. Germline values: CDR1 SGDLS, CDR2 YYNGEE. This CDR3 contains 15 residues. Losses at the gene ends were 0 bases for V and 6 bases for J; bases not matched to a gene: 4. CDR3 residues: CASSVGLAGEPEQYF. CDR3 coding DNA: TGTGCCAGCAGCGTAGGACTAGCGGGAGAACCCGAGCAGTACTTC.

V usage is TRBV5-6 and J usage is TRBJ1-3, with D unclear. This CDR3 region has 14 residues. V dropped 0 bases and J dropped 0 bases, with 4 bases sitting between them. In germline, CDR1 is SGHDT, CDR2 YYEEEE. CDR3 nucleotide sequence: TGTGCCAGCAGCTTGGGAGCCTCTGGAAACACCATATATTTT. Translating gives CASSLGASGNTIYF.